The entry below describes one T cell receptor (beta chain). Its antigen is still unknown. This entry comes from a study of OX40 agonist ivuxolimab in advanced cancers. Study overall: Patients were treated with intravenous ivuxolimab, dosed at 0.01 to 10 mg/kg and infused every 2 weeks.

Study-wide results and caveats: Averaged across samples, CD8+ T cells carried more expanded clones than CD4+ did. Clonal expansion was among the lowest in partial responders at 0.1-3.0 mg/kg, especially CD8+.

There are 13 residues in the CDR3. With 4 bases removed from V and 1 base from J, the gap between germline ends came to 7 bases. Germline V gene data show CDR1 as LNHDA and CDR2 as SQIVND (reference sequence). Here immunoSEQ multiplex PCR was the method, and the copy in TCRdb shows in-frame clones only, minus some. The sample has 91,000 or so clones; about nine tenths are singletons. Baseline, cycle 4 day 1, and cycle 7 day 1 were the blood sampling points. This chain joins TRBV19 and TRBJ1-1; D is ambiguous. The sequence was obtained from an adult with an advanced solid tumor such as melanoma, head and neck, liver or kidney cancer. Specimen: CD4+ or CD8+ T cells sorted from blood, collected in a trial of the OX40 agonist ivuxolimab. The CDR3 DNA reads TGTGCCAGTAGTAACCCGCGGAACACTGAAGCTTTCTTT. Residues: CASSNPRNTEAFF. Combining the CDR3 with reference TRBV19 and TRBJ1-1 gives the whole variable domain DGGITQSPKYLFRKEGQNVTLSCEQNLNHDAMYWYRQDPGQGLRLIYYSQIVNDFQKGDIAEGYSVSREKKESFPLTVTSAQKNPTAFYLCASSNPRNTEAFFGQGTRLTVV.